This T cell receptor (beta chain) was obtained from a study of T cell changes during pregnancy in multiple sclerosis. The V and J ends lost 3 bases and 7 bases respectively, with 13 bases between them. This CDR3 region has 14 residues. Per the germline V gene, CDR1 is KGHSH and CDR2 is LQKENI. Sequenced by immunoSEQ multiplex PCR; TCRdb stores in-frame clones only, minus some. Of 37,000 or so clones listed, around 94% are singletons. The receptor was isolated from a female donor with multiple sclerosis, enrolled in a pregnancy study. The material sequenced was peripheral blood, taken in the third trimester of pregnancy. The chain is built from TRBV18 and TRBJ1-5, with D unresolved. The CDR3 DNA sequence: TGTGCCAGCTCACCCGAATCCAGAGGACAGCCCCAGCATTTT. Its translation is CASSPESRGQPQHF.